The 4 T cell receptor beta chains reported below all come from one sample, sequenced in a study of beta chain features in type 1 diabetes. Overall study findings and caveats: In every one of the four CD4+ subsets, TCRB CDR3s were moderately but significantly shorter in Type 1 diabetes patients.

As every portion of the isolated RNA was reverse transcribed, the sequencing read expressed TCRB transcripts. Profiling relied on immunoSEQ multiplex PCR, and the TCRdb table lists in-frame clones only, not all of them. The repertoire holds 100,000 to 150,000 clones, 7% to 10% seen once, with approximately 0.7% in the top ten. For these receptors, no antigen is known. Sequencing was done on a sample of central memory CD4+ T cells from blood. Every receptor here comes from a young man with type 1 diabetes.

This clone was picked up a small number of times. At one end, the junction sequence differs from germline, possibly due to a read error. This rearrangement joins TRBV11-2 to TRBJ1-2, with 7 bases aligning to TRBD1. The germline gives CDR1 SGHAT, CDR2 FQNNGV. This CDR3 region has 13 residues. The CDR3 spells CASSLDTTGTAEF. The CDR3 DNA sequence: TGTGCCAGCAGCTTAGACACCACCGGGACAGCTGAGTTC.

The rearrangement links TRBV9 to TRBJ2-3; 8 nucleotides align to TRBD1. Germline V gene data show CDR1 as SGDLS and CDR2 as YYNGEE. CDR3 length: 15 residues. Germline trimming cut 0 bases from V and 4 bases from J; bases unmatched to any gene: 4. CDR3 nucleotides: TGTGCCAGCAGCGTAGCGGACAGGGCCTCAGATACGCAGTATTTT. It translates to CASSVADRASDTQYF.

Only a few counts were recorded for this clone. The chain uses TRBV4-3 and TRBJ2-3; 16 bases are shared with TRBD2. Germline V gene sequence: CDR1 LGHNA, CDR2 YSLEER. V was clipped by 5 bases and J by 7 bases; unmatched bases: 9. CDR3 length: 17 residues. For the CDR3, the DNA is TGCGCCAGCAGCAACTCAGGGACTAGCGGGGGGGGGAATACGCAGTATTTT. As protein: CASSNSGTSGGGNTQYF.

The V call is TRBV6-5, the J call TRBJ2-5; TRBD2 might be the D (6 bases). CDR1 is MNHEY, CDR2 SVGAGI, per germline. The CDR3 runs 13 residues. V was cut by 4 bases and J by 3 bases, with 9 bases left in between. The CDR3 reads CASSFPGEETQYF. The CDR3 bases are TGTGCCAGCAGTTTCCCGGGGGAAGAGACCCAGTACTTC.